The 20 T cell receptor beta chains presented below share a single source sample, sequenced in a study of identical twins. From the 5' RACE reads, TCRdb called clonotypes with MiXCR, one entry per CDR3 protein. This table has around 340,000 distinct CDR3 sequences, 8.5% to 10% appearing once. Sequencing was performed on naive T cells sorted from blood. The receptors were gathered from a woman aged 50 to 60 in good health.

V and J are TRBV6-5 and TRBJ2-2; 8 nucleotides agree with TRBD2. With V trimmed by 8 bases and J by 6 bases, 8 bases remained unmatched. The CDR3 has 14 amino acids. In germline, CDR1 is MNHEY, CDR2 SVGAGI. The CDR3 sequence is CASSGSGMSGELFF. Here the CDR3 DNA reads TGTGCCAGCTCCGGTAGCGGGATGTCCGGGGAGCTGTTTTTT.

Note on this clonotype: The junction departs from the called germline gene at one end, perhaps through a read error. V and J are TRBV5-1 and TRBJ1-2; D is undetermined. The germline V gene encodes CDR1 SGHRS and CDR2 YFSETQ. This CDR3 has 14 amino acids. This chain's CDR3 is CASSLGPKNYGYTF. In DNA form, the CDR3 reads TGCGCCAGCAGCTTGGGACCGAAGAACTACGGCTACACCTTC.

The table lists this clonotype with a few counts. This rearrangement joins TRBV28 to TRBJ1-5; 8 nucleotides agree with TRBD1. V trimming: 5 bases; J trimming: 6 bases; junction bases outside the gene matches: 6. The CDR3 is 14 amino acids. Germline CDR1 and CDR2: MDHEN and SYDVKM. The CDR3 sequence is CASSPLTGAQPQHF. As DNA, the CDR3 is TGTGCCAGCAGTCCACTGACAGGGGCTCAGCCCCAGCATTTT.

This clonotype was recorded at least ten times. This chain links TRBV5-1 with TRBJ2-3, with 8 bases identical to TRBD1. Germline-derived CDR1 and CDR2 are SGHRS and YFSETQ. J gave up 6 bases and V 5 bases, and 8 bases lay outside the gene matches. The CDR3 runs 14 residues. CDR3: CASSKDREGDTQYF. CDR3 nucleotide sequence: TGCGCCAGCAGTAAGGACAGGGAAGGGGATACGCAGTATTTT.

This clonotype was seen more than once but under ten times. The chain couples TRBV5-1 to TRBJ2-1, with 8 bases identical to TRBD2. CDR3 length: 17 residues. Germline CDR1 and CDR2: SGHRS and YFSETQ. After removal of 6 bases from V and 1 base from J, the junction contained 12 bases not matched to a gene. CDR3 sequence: CASKDEAGVRSYNEQFF. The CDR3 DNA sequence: TGCGCCAGCAAAGACGAAGCGGGAGTTAGGTCCTACAATGAGCAGTTCTTC.

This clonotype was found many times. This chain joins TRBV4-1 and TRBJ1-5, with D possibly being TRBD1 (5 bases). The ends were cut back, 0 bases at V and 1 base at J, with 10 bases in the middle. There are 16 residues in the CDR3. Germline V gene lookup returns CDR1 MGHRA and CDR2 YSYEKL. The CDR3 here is CASSQDSRGSNQPQHF. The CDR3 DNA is TGCGCCAGCAGCCAAGATAGTCGGGGGAGCAATCAGCCCCAGCATTTT.

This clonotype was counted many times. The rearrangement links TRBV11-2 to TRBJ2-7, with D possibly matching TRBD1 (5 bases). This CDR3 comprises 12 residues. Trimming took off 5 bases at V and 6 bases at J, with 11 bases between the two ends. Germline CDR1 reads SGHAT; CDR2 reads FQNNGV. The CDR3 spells CASSETVAEQYF. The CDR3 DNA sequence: TGTGCCAGCAGCGAGACAGTGGCCGAGCAGTACTTC. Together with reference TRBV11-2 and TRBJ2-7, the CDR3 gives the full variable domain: EAGVAQSPRYKIIEKRQSVAFWCNPISGHATLYWYQQILGQGPKLLIQFQNNGVVDDSQLPKDRFSAERLKGVDSTLKIQPAKLEDSAVYLCASSETVAEQYFGPGTRLTVT.

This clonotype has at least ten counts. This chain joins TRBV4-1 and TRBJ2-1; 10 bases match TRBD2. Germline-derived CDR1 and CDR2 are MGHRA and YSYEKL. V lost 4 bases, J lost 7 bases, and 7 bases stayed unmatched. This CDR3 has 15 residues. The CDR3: CASSPASGSRNEQFF. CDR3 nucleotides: TGCGCCAGCAGCCCGGCTAGCGGGAGCAGGAATGAGCAGTTCTTC.

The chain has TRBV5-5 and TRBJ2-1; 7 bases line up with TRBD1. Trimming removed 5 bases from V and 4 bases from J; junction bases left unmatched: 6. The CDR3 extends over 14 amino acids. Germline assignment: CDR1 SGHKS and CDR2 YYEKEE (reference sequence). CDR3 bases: TGTGCCAGCAGTTGGGTCAGGGGGTACAATGAGCAGTTCTTC. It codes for CASSWVRGYNEQFF. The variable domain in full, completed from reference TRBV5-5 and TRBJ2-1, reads DAGVTQSPTHLIKTRGQQVTLRCSPISGHKSVSWYQQVLGQGPQFIFQYYEKEERGRGNFPDRFSARQFPNYSSELNVNALLLGDSALYLCASSWVRGYNEQFFGPGTRLTVL.

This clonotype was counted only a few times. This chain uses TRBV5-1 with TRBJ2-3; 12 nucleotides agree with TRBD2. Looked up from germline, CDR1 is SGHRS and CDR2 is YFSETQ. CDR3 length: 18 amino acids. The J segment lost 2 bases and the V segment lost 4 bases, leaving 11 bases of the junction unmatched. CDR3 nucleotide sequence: TGCGCCAGCAGCCCCGGGACTAGCGGGCTAATTTTCACAGATACGCAGTATTTT. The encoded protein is CASSPGTSGLIFTDTQYF.

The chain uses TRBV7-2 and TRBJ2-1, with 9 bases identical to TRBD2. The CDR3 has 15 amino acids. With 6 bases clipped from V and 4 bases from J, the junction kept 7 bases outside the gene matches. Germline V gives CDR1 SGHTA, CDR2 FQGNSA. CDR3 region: CASRPGLARYNEQFF. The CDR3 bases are TGTGCCAGCAGACCCGGACTAGCGCGGTACAATGAGCAGTTCTTC.

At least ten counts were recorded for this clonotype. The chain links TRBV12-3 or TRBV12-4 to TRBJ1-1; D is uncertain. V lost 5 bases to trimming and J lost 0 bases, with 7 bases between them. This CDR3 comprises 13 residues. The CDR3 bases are TGTGCCAGCAGTCCCGACCTGAACACTGAAGCTTTCTTT. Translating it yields CASSPDLNTEAFF.

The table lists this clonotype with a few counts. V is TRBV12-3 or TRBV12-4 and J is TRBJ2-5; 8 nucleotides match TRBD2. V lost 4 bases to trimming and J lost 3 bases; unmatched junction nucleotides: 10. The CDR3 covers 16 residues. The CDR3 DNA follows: TGTGCCAGCAGTTATACATTCGGGAGGGCCAAAGAGACCCAGTACTTC. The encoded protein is CASSYTFGRAKETQYF.

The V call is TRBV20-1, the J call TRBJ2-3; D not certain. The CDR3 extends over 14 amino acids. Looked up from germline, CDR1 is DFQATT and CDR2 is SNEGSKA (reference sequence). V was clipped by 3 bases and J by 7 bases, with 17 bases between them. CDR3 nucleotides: TGCAGTGCTAGCTTAATTGTAGGTTTCAATACGCAGTATTTT. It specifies CSASLIVGFNTQYF.

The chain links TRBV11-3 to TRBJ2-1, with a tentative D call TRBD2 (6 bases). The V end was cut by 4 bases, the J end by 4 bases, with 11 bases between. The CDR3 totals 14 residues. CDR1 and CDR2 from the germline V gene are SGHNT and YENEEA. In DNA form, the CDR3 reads TGTGCCAGCAGCTCGGCTAGCGCGTACAATGAGCAGTTCTTC. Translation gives CASSSASAYNEQFF.

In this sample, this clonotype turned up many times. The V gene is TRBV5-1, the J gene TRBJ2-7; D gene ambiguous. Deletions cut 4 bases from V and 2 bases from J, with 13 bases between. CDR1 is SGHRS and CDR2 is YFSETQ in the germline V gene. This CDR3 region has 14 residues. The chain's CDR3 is CASSPLGRTYEQYF. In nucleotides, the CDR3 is TGCGCCAGCAGCCCCCTCGGCAGAACCTACGAGCAGTACTTC.

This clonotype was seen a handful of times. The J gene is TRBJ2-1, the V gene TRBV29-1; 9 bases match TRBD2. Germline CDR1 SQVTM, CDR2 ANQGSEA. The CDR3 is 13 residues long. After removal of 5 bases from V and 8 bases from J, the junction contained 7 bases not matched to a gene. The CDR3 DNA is TGCAGCGTTCCGGGACTAGCATCGTATGAGCAGTTCTTC. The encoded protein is CSVPGLASYEQFF.

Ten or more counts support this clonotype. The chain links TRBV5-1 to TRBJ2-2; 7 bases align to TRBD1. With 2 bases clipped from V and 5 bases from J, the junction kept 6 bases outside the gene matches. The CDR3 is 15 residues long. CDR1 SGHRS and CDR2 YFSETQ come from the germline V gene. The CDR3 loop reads CASSFGDSRTGELFF. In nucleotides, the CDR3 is TGCGCCAGCAGCTTCGGGGACAGCCGAACCGGGGAGCTGTTTTTT.

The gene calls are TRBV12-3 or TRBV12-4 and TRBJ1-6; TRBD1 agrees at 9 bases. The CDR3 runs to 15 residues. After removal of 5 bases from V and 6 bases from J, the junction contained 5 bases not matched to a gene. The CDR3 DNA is TGTGCCAGCAGTGTCGGACAGGGGACTAATTCACCCCTCCACTTT. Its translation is CASSVGQGTNSPLHF.

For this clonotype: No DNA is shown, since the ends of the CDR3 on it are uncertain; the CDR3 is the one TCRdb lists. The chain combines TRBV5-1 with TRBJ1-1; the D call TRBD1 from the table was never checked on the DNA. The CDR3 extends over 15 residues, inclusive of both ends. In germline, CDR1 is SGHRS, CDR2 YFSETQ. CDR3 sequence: CASSSSGLGNTEAFF.